This T cell receptor beta chain was sequenced in a study of blood T cell repertoires in COVID-19. Background on the study: T cells, B-cell-depleted T cells, or PBMCs provided the cDNA or gDNA that served as material.

The CDR3 totals 17 residues. The germline V gene has CDR1 SGHRS and CDR2 YFSETQ. Losses at the gene ends were 1 base for V and 6 bases for J; bases not matched to a gene: 9. Authors' processing steps: Amplified reference gene primers provided the basis for estimating nucleated cell counts. Some clones are missing from TCRdb's copy, which holds only in-frame ones; the method was immunoSEQ multiplex PCR. V and J calls and clone size follow that table, whereas D and trimming were derived from the DNA. The sample includes some 330,000 clones, roughly four fifths of them seen just once. Cohorts were based on clinical histories the participants reported.

Sequencing input: PBMCs or T cells enriched from blood (not recorded which). The source is a woman aged 45-59 years who had recovered from COVID-19. This sequence joins TRBV5-1 and TRBJ2-1, with TRBD2 identical over 11 bases. The chain's CDR3 is CASSLSLAGGRINEQFF. The CDR3 nucleotides are TGCGCCAGCAGCTTGTCGTTAGCGGGAGGGCGGATCAATGAGCAGTTCTTC.